The 30 T cell receptor beta chains reported below all come from one sample, sequenced in a study of blood T cells in healthy people across ages. Sample-barcoded 5' priming and a J-beta primer mix drove a second PCR of 7 to 11 cycles. TCRdb reprocessed the 5' RACE reads with MiXCR, giving one entry per CDR3 protein. The sample gives around 1,800,000 distinct CDR3 sequences, about two fifths of which show up once; roughly 23% is in the top ten. The source material was blood. The receptors stem from a human donor in good health.

This clonotype has more than one count but fewer than ten. The chain uses TRBV4-1 and TRBJ1-6; tentatively, D is TRBD1 (5 bases). From germline, CDR1 is MGHRA and CDR2 YSYEKL. There are 15 residues in the CDR3. The V gene lost 2 bases and the J gene lost 6 bases, with 11 bases spanning the gap. CDR3 DNA: TGCGCCAGCAGCCAACAATGGGACTTTAATTCACCCCTCCACTTT. Translation gives CASSQQWDFNSPLHF.

V is TRBV24-1 and J is TRBJ2-1; tentative D call: TRBD1 (6 bases). This CDR3 region has 16 residues. Trimming cost V 3 bases and J 10 bases, with 21 bases left between them. The germline gives CDR1 KGHDR, CDR2 SFDVKD. The CDR3 protein is CATSDTGTPGNQEQFF. The CDR3 coding sequence is TGTGCCACCAGTGATACTGGGACACCGGGCAATCAGGAGCAGTTCTTC.

The rearrangement joins TRBV5-1 to TRBJ1-2; 7 bases agree with TRBD1. From germline, CDR1 is SGHRS and CDR2 YFSETQ. The CDR3 contains 15 residues. The junction had 10 bases not matched to a gene; V was cut back by 4 bases and J by 4 bases. CDR3 residues: CASSKAIRDSYGYTF. CDR3 in DNA: TGCGCCAGCAGCAAAGCCATCCGGGACAGCTATGGCTACACCTTC.

The chain recombines TRBV20-1 with TRBJ1-2; TRBD1 is a possible D gene (5 bases). Trimming took off 6 bases at V and 8 bases at J, with 16 bases between the two ends. In germline, CDR1 is DFQATT, CDR2 SNEGSKA (reference sequence). The CDR3 loop spans 12 amino acids. The CDR3 sequence is CSAAWGLGGYTF. The CDR3 nucleotides are TGCAGTGCGGCTTGGGGGTTAGGAGGCTACACCTTC.

This chain links TRBV7-3 with TRBJ2-5, with TRBD1 as a possible D gene (5 bases). Trimming pared 4 bases from V and 7 bases from J, leaving 13 bases between. The CDR3 contains 13 residues. The germline CDR1 and CDR2 sequences are SGHTA and FQGTGA. CDR3 protein: CASSSDSPGTQYF. CDR3 in DNA: TGTGCCAGCAGCTCCGACAGTCCGGGGACCCAGTACTTC.

This chain links TRBV4-1 with TRBJ1-2; D is perhaps TRBD1 (6 bases). The germline CDR1 and CDR2 sequences are MGHRA and YSYEKL. This CDR3 contains 17 residues. Trimming took off 6 bases at V and 1 base at J, with 21 bases between the two ends. The CDR3 bases are TGCGCCAGCAGACAATACTCCGGGACAAGGATTAACTATGGCTACACCTTC. Translation: CASRQYSGTRINYGYTF.

In this sample, this clonotype turned up a few times. This sequence joins TRBV29-1 and TRBJ1-3; D is ambiguous. Trimming left V 4 bases short and J 2 bases short, with 9 bases between. The germline V gene has CDR1 SQVTM and CDR2 ANQGSEA. This CDR3 contains 13 residues. CDR3 in DNA: TGCAGCGTTGCAAAGGGAACTGGAAACACCATATATTTT. Encoded protein: CSVAKGTGNTIYF.

The chain carries TRBV19 and TRBJ2-1; D may correspond to TRBD1 or TRBD2 (6 bases each). V lost 4 bases and J 1 base, leaving 14 bases between the germline ends. Germline V gives CDR1 LNHDA, CDR2 SQIVND (reference sequence). This CDR3 comprises 16 residues. The CDR3 reads CASSKPSGASYNEQFF. The DNA of the CDR3 is TGTGCCAGTAGTAAACCCTCGGGGGCATCCTACAATGAGCAGTTCTTC.

The V and J genes are TRBV20-1 and TRBJ2-7; tentatively, D is TRBD1 (6 bases). The V end lost 0 bases, the J end lost 2 bases, and 23 bases lay between the germline ends. CDR3 length: 18 amino acids. Germline-derived CDR1 and CDR2 are DFQATT and SNEGSKA (reference sequence). The CDR3 DNA reads as TGCAGTGCTAGAGATCTATCGCGATCGGACAGCCGAACCTACGAGCAGTACTTC. Protein: CSARDLSRSDSRTYEQYF.

This clonotype has only one observation. The rearrangement links TRBV9 to TRBJ2-1, with D uncertain. Germline V lookup: CDR1 SGDLS, CDR2 YYNGEE. This CDR3 contains 13 residues. With 1 base removed from V and 10 bases from J, the gap between germline ends came to 12 bases. Here the CDR3 reads CASSVIAGYEQFF. The CDR3 nucleotides read TGTGCCAGCAGCGTAATCGCCGGATACGAGCAGTTCTTC.

A few counts support this clonotype. This rearrangement joins TRBV3-1 to TRBJ1-5, with D perhaps TRBD1 (5 bases). The CDR3 consists of 19 residues. Trimming took 0 bases from V and 0 from J, leaving 18 bases between them. Germline assignment: CDR1 LGHDT and CDR2 YNNKEL (reference sequence). CDR3 loop: CASSQDCRAYYYSNQPQHF. As DNA, the CDR3 is TGTGCCAGCAGCCAAGACTGCAGGGCCTACTATTATAGCAATCAGCCCCAGCATTTT.

This chain connects TRBV7-6 to TRBJ1-5; D is unresolved. Trimming removed 6 bases from V and 8 bases from J, with 11 bases in between. The CDR3 sequence is 12 residues long. From germline, CDR1 is SGHVS and CDR2 FNYEAQ. The CDR3 reads CASRGVGEPQHF. CDR3 DNA: TGTGCCAGCAGGGGCGTGGGTGAGCCCCAGCATTTT.

This clonotype was seen more than once but under ten times. V and J are TRBV20-1 and TRBJ1-2; TRBD1 is a possible D gene (5 bases). The ends were cut back, 1 base at V and 8 bases at J, with 20 bases in the middle. The CDR3 loop spans 15 amino acids. Germline V gene lookup returns CDR1 DFQATT and CDR2 SNEGSKA (reference sequence). The CDR3 DNA sequence: TGCAGTGCTAGAGGGGTTCGTGGGGGTAGTAGCGGCTACACCTTC. Translation gives CSARGVRGGSSGYTF.

The chain carries TRBV29-1 and TRBJ1-1, with 8 bases lining up with TRBD1. The length of the CDR3 is 13 residues. The V gene end was trimmed by 5 bases and the J gene end by 3 bases; junction bases not matched to a gene: 5. From germline, CDR1 is SQVTM and CDR2 ANQGSEA. The CDR3 sequence is CSVWTGQDTEAFF. In DNA form, the CDR3 reads TGCAGCGTTTGGACAGGGCAGGACACTGAAGCTTTCTTT.

This sequence joins TRBV19 and TRBJ2-5; 7 bases align to TRBD1. The J segment lost 6 bases and the V segment lost 3 bases, leaving 7 bases of the junction unmatched. This CDR3 has 14 amino acids. Germline lookup yields CDR1 LNHDA and CDR2 SQIVND (reference sequence). The CDR3 loop is CASSMTGKGKTQYF. The CDR3 nucleotides read TGTGCCAGTAGTATGACAGGGAAGGGGAAGACCCAGTACTTC.

The DNA for the CDR3 is TGCGCCAGCAGCCAATTTCTAGCGGGGGTCCAAGATACGCAGTATTTT. Translation gives CASSQFLAGVQDTQYF. The gene calls are TRBV4-3 and TRBJ2-3; 10 bases align to TRBD2. The CDR3 is 16 residues long. The V and J ends lost 2 bases and 5 bases, in that order; junction bases with no gene match: 7. CDR1 and CDR2 from the germline V gene are LGHNA and YSLEER.

This clonotype has only a few counts. The chain has TRBV4-3 and TRBJ1-2; D uncertain. V lost 0 bases and J lost 7, with 15 bases in between. The CDR3 runs to 15 residues. CDR1 is LGHNA and CDR2 is YSLEER in the germline V gene. The CDR3 loop reads CASSQETATPPGYTF. The CDR3 DNA sequence: TGCGCCAGCAGCCAAGAGACGGCGACACCGCCTGGCTACACCTTC.

The genes are TRBV3-1 and TRBJ2-4; maybe TRBD1 (6 bases). The end of the DNA is better explained by TRBJ2-7, so the J call may be wrong. This CDR3 region has 13 residues. Per germline, CDR1 LGHDT and CDR2 YNNKEL (reference sequence). CDR3 DNA sequence: TGTGCCAGCAGAGGGCAGGGGTTTTTCGAGCAGTACTTC. This sequence encodes CASRGQGFFEQYF.

The rearrangement links TRBV20-1 to TRBJ1-2; maybe TRBD1 (6 bases). The V gene lost 6 bases and the J gene lost 0 bases, with 20 bases spanning the gap. Germline values: CDR1 DFQATT, CDR2 SNEGSKA (reference sequence). CDR3 size: 16 residues. The CDR3 DNA reads TGCAGTGCCGCGGGACACCCAGGGTCCTCTAACTATGGCTACACCTTC. Its protein is CSAAGHPGSSNYGYTF.

There are a few counts of this clonotype. The chain uses TRBV7-3 and TRBJ2-3; TRBD1 agrees at 8 bases. Losses at the gene ends were 8 bases for V and 1 base for J; bases not matched to a gene: 11. Germline CDR1 is SGHTA and CDR2 is FQGTGA. This CDR3 has 16 amino acids. The DNA for the CDR3 is TGTGCCAGCGCAAGCGAGACAGGGGTTGGCACAGATACGCAGTATTTT. This gives the protein CASASETGVGTDTQYF.

This clonotype showed up just a few times. The chain links TRBV4-2 to TRBJ2-3; D is perhaps TRBD2 (6 bases). The V gene lost 2 bases and the J gene lost 1 base, with 10 bases spanning the gap. The V gene's germline CDR1 is LGHNA and CDR2 YNFKEQ. This CDR3 region has 15 residues. The CDR3 DNA reads as TGTGCCAGCAGCCAAAGGCGCGGGGGCACAGATACGCAGTATTTT. This gives the protein CASSQRRGGTDTQYF.

This chain connects TRBV6-2 or TRBV6-3 to TRBJ2-5, with 11 positions matching TRBD1. This CDR3 is 13 amino acids long. With 11 bases clipped from V and 3 bases from J, the junction kept 5 bases outside the gene matches. Germline-derived CDR1 and CDR2 are MNHEY and SVGEGT. The CDR3 DNA reads as TGTGCCGGGGGGGGACAGGGGGAAGAGACCCAGTACTTC. Translating gives CAGGGQGEETQYF.

The V and J genes are TRBV7-9 and TRBJ2-3; D possibly matches TRBD1 or TRBD2 (5 bases each). Germline loops: CDR1 SEHNR, CDR2 FQNEAQ (reference sequence). Trimming cost V 5 bases and J 5 bases, with 17 bases left between them. The CDR3 consists of 15 residues. CDR3 sequence (DNA): TGTGCCAGCAGCCGCGCCGGGACGCGGAGAGATACGCAGTATTTT. Translation: CASSRAGTRRDTQYF.

J is TRBJ2-7 and V is TRBV6-1, with 7 positions matching TRBD1. V was pared by 8 bases and J by 2 bases, with 3 bases of the junction left unmatched. This CDR3 comprises 12 residues. Germline CDR1 and CDR2: MNHNS and SASEGT. CDR3 residues: CASGRGTYEQYF. CDR3 DNA: TGTGCCAGCGGCAGGGGGACCTACGAGCAGTACTTC.

This clonotype was detected only a few times. One end of the junction varies from germline; a read error may be responsible. The chain has TRBV12-3 or TRBV12-4 and TRBJ1-4; maybe TRBD1 (5 bases). The CDR3 has 17 amino acids. CDR3 coding DNA: TGTGCCAGCAGTTTTAGGGGTGGGTTGGCAACTAACGAAAAACTGTTTTTT. As protein: CASSFRGGLATNEKLFF.

This clonotype showed up just a few times. The CDR3 DNA follows: TGCAGCGTTGAAGATACTGGGGGAGGCGAGACCCAGTACTTC. Translation: CSVEDTGGGETQYF. The J gene is TRBJ2-5, the V gene TRBV29-1, with D possibly matching TRBD2 (6 bases). The CDR3 runs to 14 residues. Germline assignment: CDR1 SQVTM and CDR2 ANQGSEA. Trimming cost V 0 bases and J 5 bases, with 13 bases left between them.

The V and J genes are TRBV20-1 and TRBJ1-2; a weak D match, TRBD1 (6 bases). Trimming took 0 bases from V and 5 from J, leaving 19 bases between them. The CDR3 totals 16 residues. Germline-derived CDR1 and CDR2 are DFQATT and SNEGSKA (reference sequence). Written as DNA, the CDR3 is TGCAGTGCTAGAGAGGGCCCTTTGACAGGTCGATATGGCTACACCTTC. As protein: CSAREGPLTGRYGYTF.

This clonotype was counted only a few times. The chain carries TRBV5-1 and TRBJ2-6; D is undetermined. Germline values: CDR1 SGHRS, CDR2 YFSETQ. V gave up 7 bases and J gave up 0 bases, with 20 bases separating them. The CDR3 sequence is 18 residues long. DNA of the CDR3: TGCGCCAGCCCCTGGGGATCTGGATCTCCCTCTGGGGCCAACGTCCTGACTTTC. This gives the protein CASPWGSGSPSGANVLTF.

The rearrangement links TRBV25-1 to TRBJ1-1; a weak D match, TRBD1 (6 bases). The germline V gene has CDR1 MGHDK and CDR2 SYGVNS. Trimming stripped 1 base from V and 1 base from J, with 10 bases between. The CDR3 is 15 residues long. CDR3 DNA: TGTGCCAGCAGTGAATCCCTACAGGGGAACACTGAAGCTTTCTTT. Its protein is CASSESLQGNTEAFF.

V and J are TRBV20-1 and TRBJ1-1; TRBD1 might be the D (5 bases). Trimming pared 2 bases from V and 5 bases from J, leaving 12 bases between. The CDR3 loop spans 13 amino acids. Germline V CDR1 and CDR2: DFQATT, SNEGSKA (reference sequence). The CDR3 sequence: CSARLRGDTEAFF. The DNA of the CDR3 is TGCAGTGCTAGACTCCGAGGGGATACTGAAGCTTTCTTT.